These 15 T cell receptor beta chains were all obtained from the same sample, sequenced in a study of radiotherapy plus CTLA-4 blockade in lung cancer. Produced via immunoSEQ multiplex PCR; TCRdb's table is partial and in-frame only. The table records about 80,000 clones, 85% to 90% of them present only once. The specimen comprised peripheral blood, sampled from a patient treated with radiotherapy plus ipilimumab. The receptors derive from a human donor with non-small cell lung cancer who had stable disease on radiotherapy plus ipilimumab.

This clone is a singleton in its sample. The rearrangement joins TRBV18 to TRBJ2-5; a weak D match, TRBD1 (6 bases). The germline V and J ends were trimmed by 2 bases and 4 bases, with 8 bases remaining between them. The CDR3 has 13 residues. Germline CDR1 and CDR2: KGHSH and LQKENI. The CDR3 region is CASSPKGGETQYF. The CDR3, as DNA: TGTGCCAGCTCACCAAAAGGGGGAGAGACCCAGTACTTC.

V is TRBV7-2 and J is TRBJ1-1, with 10 bases aligning to TRBD1. The ends lost 6 bases at V and 1 base at J; junction bases unmatched: 8. Per germline, CDR1 SGHTA and CDR2 FQGNSA. CDR3 size: 16 residues. The CDR3 nucleotides read TGTGCCAGCAGGCCGGGACAGGGGATTAAGAACACTGAAGCTTTCTTT. Amino acids: CASRPGQGIKNTEAFF.

V and J are TRBV10-1 and TRBJ1-5, with D possibly TRBD1 on 6 matching bases. The germline V gene encodes CDR1 WNHNN and CDR2 SYGVQD (reference sequence). The CDR3 runs 15 residues. The V and J ends lost 8 bases and 5 bases respectively, with 19 bases between them. The CDR3 sequence: CASGRTADLDQPQHF. CDR3 DNA sequence: TGCGCCAGCGGTAGGACAGCCGACCTCGATCAGCCCCAGCATTTT.

The gene calls are TRBV5-1 and TRBJ2-7; 11 bases match TRBD1. This CDR3 has 15 residues. After removal of 5 bases from V and 5 bases from J, the junction contained 9 bases not matched to a gene. CDR1 is SGHRS, CDR2 YFSETQ, per germline. Here the CDR3 DNA reads TGCGCCAGCAGACCATACGGACAGGGGGCGGACGAGCAGTACTTC. Its protein is CASRPYGQGADEQYF.

J is TRBJ2-2 and V is TRBV5-1; D gene unclear. The CDR3 totals 16 residues. Trimming shortened V by 0 bases and J by 2 bases, and 11 bases separated the two germline ends. Germline V gives CDR1 SGHRS, CDR2 YFSETQ. The CDR3 DNA is TGCGCCAGCAGCTTGGGAGGTCTGGTTAACACCGGGGAGCTGTTTTTT. Protein sequence: CASSLGGLVNTGELFF.

This chain links TRBV10-1 with TRBJ2-1; 9 bases fit TRBD1. CDR3 length: 15 amino acids. Trimming at V came to 10 bases and at J to 7 bases, leaving 14 bases not matched to a gene. The germline gives CDR1 WNHNN, CDR2 SYGVQD (reference sequence). The CDR3 loop reads CANKPGQGFRNEQFF. CDR3 DNA: TGCGCCAACAAGCCCGGACAGGGGTTCCGTAATGAGCAGTTCTTC.

CDR3 sequence reads: CASSLNRGTYNEQFF. Written as DNA, the CDR3 is TGTGCCAGCAGCTTGAACAGGGGGACCTACAATGAGCAGTTCTTC. The chain is built from TRBV7-9 and TRBJ2-1; TRBD1 aligns across 8 bases. Germline V CDR1 and CDR2: SEHNR, FQNEAQ (reference sequence). V was clipped by 3 bases and J by 2 bases; unmatched bases: 3. The CDR3 length is 15 residues. The full variable domain, completed using reference TRBV7-9 and TRBJ2-1, is DTGVSQNPRHKITKRGQNVTFRCDPISEHNRLYWYRQTLGQGPEFLTYFQNEAQLEKSRLLSDRFSAERPKGSFSTLEIQRTEQGDSAMYLCASSLNRGTYNEQFFGPGTRLTVL.

This chain joins TRBV29-1 and TRBJ2-7; D unclear. The CDR3 is 12 residues long. Germline-derived CDR1 and CDR2 are SQVTM and ANQGSEA. The ends were cut back, 4 bases at V and 4 bases at J, with 11 bases in the middle. This CDR3 reads CSVVIVGYEQYF. CDR3 in DNA: TGCAGCGTTGTTATAGTCGGGTACGAGCAGTACTTC.

CDR3 sequence: CASSLAATRGQYF. The CDR3 nucleotides read TGTGCCAGCAGCTTGGCGGCCACCCGGGGGCAGTACTTC. The chain joins TRBV5-6 to TRBJ2-7, with D possibly matching TRBD2 (5 bases). V was shortened by 0 bases and J by 9 bases, with 13 bases between the two germline ends. This CDR3 has 13 residues. Germline values: CDR1 SGHDT, CDR2 YYEEEE.

To note about this clone: Within the sample, other DNA sequences also encode this same CDR3. The chain links TRBV19 to TRBJ2-7; TRBD2 matches 8 bases. The CDR3 length is 13 residues. Looked up from germline, CDR1 is LNHDA and CDR2 is SQIVND (reference sequence). Losses at the gene ends were 4 bases for V and 7 bases for J; bases not matched to a gene: 6. Here the CDR3 reads CASSRTAGGEQYF. For the CDR3, the DNA is TGTGCCAGTAGTAGGACGGCGGGGGGTGAGCAGTACTTC. The entire variable domain, with the rest obtained from reference TRBV19 and TRBJ2-7, is as follows: DGGITQSPKYLFRKEGQNVTLSCEQNLNHDAMYWYRQDPGQGLRLIYYSQIVNDFQKGDIAEGYSVSREKKESFPLTVTSAQKNPTAFYLCASSRTAGGEQYFGPGTRLTVT.

This chain joins TRBV28 and TRBJ1-6, with 7 bases matching TRBD1. This CDR3 is built from 15 residues. V was clipped by 6 bases and J by 5 bases; unmatched bases: 7. The germline CDR1 and CDR2 sequences are MDHEN and SYDVKM. CDR3 coding DNA: TGTGCCAGCAGACCGTGGGACAGCAATAATTCACCCCTCCACTTT. Amino acids: CASRPWDSNNSPLHF.

The table lists this clone with a few counts. The CDR3 sequence is CASRLGGSAYEQYF. CDR3 sequence (DNA): TGCGCCAGCAGACTAGGCGGGAGCGCCTACGAGCAGTACTTC. The chain joins TRBV5-1 to TRBJ2-7; 7 bases map to TRBD2. With 5 bases clipped from V and 2 bases from J, the junction kept 7 bases outside the gene matches. The CDR3 loop spans 14 amino acids. Germline V gives CDR1 SGHRS, CDR2 YFSETQ.

This clone appeared a single time. This rearrangement joins TRBV2 to TRBJ2-5, with D possibly being TRBD1 or TRBD2 (5 bases each). Trimming shortened V by 6 bases and J by 4 bases, and 18 bases separated the two germline ends. Germline V gene sequence: CDR1 SNHLY, CDR2 FYNNEI. The CDR3 has 15 amino acids. CDR3 nucleotides: TGTGCCAGCAGGGCAGTGGGCTCCGGGACAGAGACCCAGTACTTC. Its translation is CASRAVGSGTETQYF.

This chain links TRBV2 with TRBJ2-3, with a tentative D call TRBD1 (6 bases). This CDR3 spans 15 amino acids. V lost 6 bases to trimming and J lost 0 bases, with 13 bases between them. In germline, CDR1 is SNHLY, CDR2 FYNNEI. The CDR3 DNA reads as TGTGCCAGCAGCGAGGACAGAACTAGCACAGATACGCAGTATTTT. It yields the protein CASSEDRTSTDTQYF.

J is TRBJ1-5 and V is TRBV28; TRBD1 is a possible D gene (5 bases). The CDR3 consists of 15 residues. Trimming removed 6 bases at V and 7 bases at J, with 19 bases between. Germline V gives CDR1 MDHEN, CDR2 SYDVKM. The CDR3 reads CASSLSPQGRQPQHF. CDR3 DNA: TGTGCCAGCAGCCTTAGCCCCCAGGGTAGACAGCCCCAGCATTTT.